This paragraph reports one TCR beta chain. Its antigen specificity is not known. No qualities accompany the bases; no much larger clone lies one base away. The intended sense of this specimen's treatment or condition label: allogeneic hematopoietic cell transplantation with graft depleted of TCRalphabeta T cells and CD19 B cells. The children who served as transplant recipients had been given grafts of TCRalphabeta/CD19-depleted allogeneic hematopoietic cells. CDR1 and CDR2, looked up from the germline V gene (reference sequence), are LNHDA and SQIVND. The CDR3 covers 14 residues, taking in both the cysteine and the phenylalanine. The retained sequence is limited to the CDR3, 42 bases, with the frame set at the first base. V loses 5 bases, J loses 5 bases, and the germline ends lie 15 bases apart. Libraries were made using PCR. Sequenced using an Illumina HiSeq 2500. To normalize quantification of the TCRbeta repertoire, the TCR libraries were built with molecular barcoding that relied on unique molecular identifiers. TCRdb ran its own pipeline on the public reads, namely fastp trimming at Q25 and MiXCR clone calling, and kept in-frame beta chains. CDR3 protein duplicates are merged, each entry listing the most common genes and DNA. The sample table holds fewer than 350,000 distinct CDR3 sequences, of which more than 9% were seen once. Around 22% of the sample belongs to the ten largest clones.

This entry is derived from a study of T-cell reconstitution after alpha-beta-depleted transplantation in children (dated by TCRdb to about 2016). Regarding the study in general: Using TCR repertoire profiling, the study quantitatively followed how T-cell immune reconstitution unfolded in children after TCRalphabeta/CD19-depleted allogeneic hematopoietic cell transplantation.

What the study reported, not specific to this receptor: Hyperexpanded clone frequencies declined over subsequent months; after one year, T-cell counts and TCRbeta diversity were mostly attributed to newly produced T cells. The apparently early recovery of alphabetaT-cell counts about two months after transplant reportedly depended on only several hundred rapidly expanded clones that came from non-depleted graft cells. In some patients, the high TCRbeta diversity seen at day 60 was put down to recipient T cells and intrathymic progenitors that had survived conditioning.

The chain is encoded by TRBV19 joined to TRBJ1-1; 6 matching bases give a weak D call of TRBD1. The origin of this receptor is a male patient between 2 and 9 years old who had a stem cell transplant for chronic granulomatous disease, so the T cells may come from the graft donor. The source material was peripheral blood, sampled 180 days after TCRalphabeta/CD19-depleted stem cell transplant. The sequence in DNA is TGTGCCAGTAGTCAGGGGTTCCACTTAACTGAAGCTTTCTTT. Its protein is CASSQGFHLTEAFF.